This T cell receptor (beta chain) came from a study of T cell responses to AZD1222 COVID-19 vaccine. Whole-study findings and limits: The breadth and depth of Spike-specific TCRs increased once two AZD1222 doses had been given. A mostly white British donor set with more females was recruited, and clonal diversity was possibly underestimated. In the spike-specific TCR repertoire, nearly half reportedly target unmutated variant regions. Just six or seven AZD1222 recipients tested seropositive at baseline.

The V gene lost 3 bases and the J gene lost 2 bases, with 11 bases spanning the gap. Germline V gene lookup returns CDR1 MDHEN and CDR2 SYDVKM. CDR3 length: 15 residues. Assay used: immunoSEQ multiplex PCR; TCRdb lists only in-frame clones, some missing. Of approximately 150,000 clones listed, around 89% are singletons. In the case of this clone: Its specificity is not known.

This TCR came from an adult in good health. The chain joins TRBV28 to TRBJ1-5; D unresolved. Sequences were derived from peripheral blood, sampled on day 0 of AZD1222 vaccination. In DNA form, the CDR3 reads TGTGCCAGCAGTTTCGAGGTTATTGGCAATCAGCCCCAGCATTTT. Amino acids: CASSFEVIGNQPQHF.